The 3 T cell receptor beta chains presented below share a single source sample, sequenced in a study of blood T cell repertoires in COVID-19. Sequencing used immunoSEQ multiplex PCR; TCRdb keeps in-frame clones, though not all of them. The sample lists approximately 400,000 clones; approximately 88% were seen once. The material sequenced was peripheral blood. These TCRs come from a woman aged 45-65 years with COVID-19, enrolled during active disease.

The chain joins TRBV27 to TRBJ1-2, with a weak D call TRBD1 (6 bases). The germline V gene has CDR1 MNHEY and CDR2 SMNVEV (reference sequence). The ends were cut back, 3 bases at V and 4 bases at J, with 12 bases in the middle. The CDR3 has 14 residues. The CDR3 bases are TGTGCCAGCAGTTTCCGGACAGATGGCTATGGCTACACCTTC. It translates to CASSFRTDGYGYTF.

This chain connects TRBV5-6 to TRBJ1-1; D unclear. Looked up from germline, CDR1 is SGHDT and CDR2 is YYEEEE. The CDR3 length is 16 residues. V shed 0 bases and J shed 0 bases, with 12 bases lying between them. CDR3 residues: CASSLAGFGVNTEAFF. DNA of the CDR3: TGTGCCAGCAGCTTGGCTGGATTCGGGGTGAACACTGAAGCTTTCTTT.

This chain uses TRBV7-3 with TRBJ2-2; maybe TRBD1 (5 bases). Germline CDR1 and CDR2: SGHTA and FQGTGA. This CDR3 is 12 amino acids long. The ends were cut back, 5 bases at V and 8 bases at J, with 9 bases in the middle. The CDR3 DNA is TGTGCCAGCAGCACCCACAGGGGGGAGCTGTTTTTT. Its translation: CASSTHRGELFF.